Following are 3 T cell receptor beta chains from one sample sequenced in a study of CD8 T cells in Susac syndrome. RNA totalling about 0.45 to 1 ug underwent reverse transcription with random hexamers. TCRdb passed the immunoSEQ multiplex PCR reads through MiXCR, listing each CDR3 protein once. The profile shows over 95,000 distinct CDR3 sequences, approximately 91% of them singletons. Material for sequencing was CD4+ T cells from PBMCs. All receptors derive from a human donor in good health.

This chain uses TRBV29-1 with TRBJ2-5; tentative D call: TRBD1 (6 bases). This CDR3 has 13 amino acids. Germline lookup yields CDR1 SQVTM and CDR2 ANQGSEA. The V end was cut by 3 bases, the J end by 2 bases, with 10 bases between. CDR3: CSVDPTGQETQYF. The CDR3 coding sequence is TGCAGCGTTGATCCGACAGGTCAAGAGACCCAGTACTTC.

This rearrangement joins TRBV7-2 to TRBJ2-2; D is tentatively TRBD1 or TRBD2 (7 bases each). Germline loops: CDR1 SGHTA, CDR2 FQGNSA. The CDR3 contains 17 residues. Trimming took off 6 bases at V and 4 bases at J, with 21 bases between the two ends. The CDR3 loop is CASRDYPGGGGTGELFF. Here the CDR3 DNA reads TGTGCCAGCAGAGATTACCCAGGGGGGGGAGGCACCGGGGAGCTGTTTTTT.

V and J are TRBV20-1 and TRBJ1-5; the D is unclear. Trimming took off 5 bases at V and 0 bases at J, with 14 bases between the two ends. The germline V gene encodes CDR1 DFQATT and CDR2 SNEGSKA (reference sequence). This CDR3 is 15 amino acids long. Written as DNA, the CDR3 is TGCAGTGCTGTCGATTGGACTTATAGCAATCAGCCCCAGCATTTT. Amino acids: CSAVDWTYSNQPQHF.